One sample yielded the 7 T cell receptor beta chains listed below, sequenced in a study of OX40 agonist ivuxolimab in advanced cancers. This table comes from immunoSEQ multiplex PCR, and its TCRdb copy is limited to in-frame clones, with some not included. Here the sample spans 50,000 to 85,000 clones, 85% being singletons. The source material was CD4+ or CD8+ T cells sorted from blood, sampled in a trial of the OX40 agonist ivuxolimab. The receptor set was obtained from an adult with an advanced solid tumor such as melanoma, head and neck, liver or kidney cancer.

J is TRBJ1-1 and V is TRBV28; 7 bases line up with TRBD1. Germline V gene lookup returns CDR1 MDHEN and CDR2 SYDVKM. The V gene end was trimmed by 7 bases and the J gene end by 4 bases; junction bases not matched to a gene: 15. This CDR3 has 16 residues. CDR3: CASTPTGLVLGTEAFF. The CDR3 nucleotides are TGTGCCAGCACCCCGACAGGGTTGGTTTTGGGCACTGAAGCTTTCTTT.

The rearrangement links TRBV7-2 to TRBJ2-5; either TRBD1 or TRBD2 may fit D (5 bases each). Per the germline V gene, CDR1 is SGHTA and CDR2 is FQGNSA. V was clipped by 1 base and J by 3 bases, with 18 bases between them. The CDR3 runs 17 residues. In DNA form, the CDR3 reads TGTGCCAGCAGCTTAGTTCTCGGGGCAGGGCCTAAAGAGACCCAGTACTTC. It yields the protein CASSLVLGAGPKETQYF. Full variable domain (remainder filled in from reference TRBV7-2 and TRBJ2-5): GAGVSQSPSNKVTEKGKDVELRCDPISGHTALYWYRQSLGQGLEFLIYFQGNSAPDKSGLPSDRFSAERTGGSVSTLTIQRTQQEDSAVYLCASSLVLGAGPKETQYFGPGTRLLVL.

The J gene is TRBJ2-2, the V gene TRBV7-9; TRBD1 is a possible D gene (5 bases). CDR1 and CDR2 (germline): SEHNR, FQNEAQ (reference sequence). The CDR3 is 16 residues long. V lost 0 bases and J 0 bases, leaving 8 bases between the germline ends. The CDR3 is CASSLAGAPNTGELFF. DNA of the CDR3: TGTGCCAGCAGCTTAGCAGGGGCCCCGAACACCGGGGAGCTGTTTTTT.

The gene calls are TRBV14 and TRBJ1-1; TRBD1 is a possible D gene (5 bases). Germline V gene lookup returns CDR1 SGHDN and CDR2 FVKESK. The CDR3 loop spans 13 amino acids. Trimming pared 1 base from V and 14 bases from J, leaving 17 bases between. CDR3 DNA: TGTGCCAGCAGCCAAGCTTTCCTTAACAGGTTATTCTTT. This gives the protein CASSQAFLNRLFF.

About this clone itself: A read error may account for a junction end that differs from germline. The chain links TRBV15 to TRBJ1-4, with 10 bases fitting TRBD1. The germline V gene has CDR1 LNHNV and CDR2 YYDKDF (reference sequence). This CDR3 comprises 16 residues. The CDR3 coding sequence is TGTGCCACCAGCGGAGATAGACAGGGGGCTTATGAAAAACTGTTTTTT. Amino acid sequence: CATSGDRQGAYEKLFF.

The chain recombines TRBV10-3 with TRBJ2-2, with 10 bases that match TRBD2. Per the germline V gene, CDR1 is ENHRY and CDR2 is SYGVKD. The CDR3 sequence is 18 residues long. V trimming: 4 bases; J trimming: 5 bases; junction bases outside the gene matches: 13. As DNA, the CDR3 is TGTGCCATCAGTGTAATTAGCGGGAGGCCCGCGGGGACCGGGGAGCTGTTTTTT. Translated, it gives CAISVISGRPAGTGELFF.

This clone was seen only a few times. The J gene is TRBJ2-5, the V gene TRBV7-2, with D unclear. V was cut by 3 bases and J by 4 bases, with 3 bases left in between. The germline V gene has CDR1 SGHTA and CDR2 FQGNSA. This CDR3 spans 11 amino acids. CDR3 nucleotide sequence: TGTGCCAGCAGCTTCCGAGAGACCCAGTACTTC. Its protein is CASSFRETQYF.